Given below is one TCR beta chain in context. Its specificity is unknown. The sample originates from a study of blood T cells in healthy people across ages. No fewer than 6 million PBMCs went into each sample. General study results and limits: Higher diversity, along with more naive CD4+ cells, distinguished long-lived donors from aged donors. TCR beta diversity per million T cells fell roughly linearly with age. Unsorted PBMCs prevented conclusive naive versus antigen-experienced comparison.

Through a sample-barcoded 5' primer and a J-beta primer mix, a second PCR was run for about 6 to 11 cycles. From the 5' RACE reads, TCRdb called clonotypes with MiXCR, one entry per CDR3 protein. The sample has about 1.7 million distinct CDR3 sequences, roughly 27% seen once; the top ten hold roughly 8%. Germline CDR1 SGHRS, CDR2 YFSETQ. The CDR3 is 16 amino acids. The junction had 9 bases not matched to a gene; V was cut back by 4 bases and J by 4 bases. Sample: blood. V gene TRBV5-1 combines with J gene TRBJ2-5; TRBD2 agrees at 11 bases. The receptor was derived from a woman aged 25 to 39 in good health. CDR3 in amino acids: CASSPGLAARGETQYF. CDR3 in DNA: TGCGCCAGCAGCCCGGGACTAGCGGCACGAGGAGAGACCCAGTACTTC.